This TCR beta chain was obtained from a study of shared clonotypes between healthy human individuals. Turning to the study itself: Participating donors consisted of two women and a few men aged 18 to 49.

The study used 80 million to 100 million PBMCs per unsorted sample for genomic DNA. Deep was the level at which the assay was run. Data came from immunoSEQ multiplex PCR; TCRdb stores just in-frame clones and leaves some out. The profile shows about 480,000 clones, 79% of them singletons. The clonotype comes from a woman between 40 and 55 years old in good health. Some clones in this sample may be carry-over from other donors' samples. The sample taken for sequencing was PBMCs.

The DNA for the CDR3 is TGTGCCAGCACCACTAATCTCGAGACCCAGTACTTC. Its translation is CASTTNLETQYF. The V gene is TRBV7-8, the J gene TRBJ2-5; D is unresolved. Trimming stripped 7 bases from V and 5 bases from J, with 11 bases between. Germline V lookup: CDR1 SGHVS, CDR2 FQNEAQ. The CDR3 contains 12 residues.